The 29 T cell receptor beta chains below come from one sample, sequenced in a study of blood T cell repertoires in COVID-19. Clones were sequenced by immunoSEQ multiplex PCR, and TCRdb holds only the in-frame ones, with some missing. Of approximately 200,000 clones in the sample, 84% were seen once. Input material: peripheral blood. All receptors derive from a woman aged 55 to 70 who had recovered from COVID-19.

CDR3 region: CASSPNLAGGPQFF. The CDR3 bases are TGTGCCAGCAGCCCAAATCTAGCGGGGGGGCCTCAGTTCTTC. This chain links TRBV3-1 (or the pseudogene TRBV3-2) with TRBJ2-1; TRBD2 matches at 12 bases. CDR1 and CDR2 from the germline V gene are LGHDT and YNNKEL (reference sequence). The CDR3 covers 14 residues. The V segment lost 4 bases and the J segment 13 bases; nucleotides outside the gene matches: 8.

The chain couples TRBV5-1 to TRBJ2-2; D is possibly TRBD2 (5 bases). The length of the CDR3 is 15 residues. V lost 6 bases and J 6 bases, leaving 18 bases between the germline ends. Germline loops: CDR1 SGHRS, CDR2 YFSETQ. CDR3 coding DNA: TGCGCCAGCACCTTTGGGCCGGGAACACCCGGGGAGCTGTTTTTT. It is translated as CASTFGPGTPGELFF.

The rearrangement joins TRBV2 to TRBJ1-2; TRBD1 might be the D (5 bases). The CDR3 totals 13 residues. Deletions cut 7 bases from V and 0 bases from J, with 9 bases between. Per germline, CDR1 SNHLY and CDR2 FYNNEI. The CDR3 bases are TGTGCCAGCATTAGGACATCTAACTATGGCTACACCTTC. Its protein product is CASIRTSNYGYTF. The complete variable domain, with remaining parts taken from reference TRBV2 and TRBJ1-2, reads EPEVTQTPSHQVTQMGQEVILRCVPISNHLYFYWYRQILGQKVEFLVSFYNNEISEKSEIFDDQFSVERPDGSNFTLKIRSTKLEDSAMYFCASIRTSNYGYTFGSGTRLTVV.

This rearrangement joins TRBV2 to TRBJ2-7, with 10 nucleotides matching TRBD1. V trimming: 0 bases; J trimming: 1 base; junction bases outside the gene matches: 6. The CDR3 is 17 amino acids. In germline, CDR1 is SNHLY, CDR2 FYNNEI. The CDR3 sequence: CASSEAEGQGISYEQYF. The CDR3 DNA reads TGTGCCAGCAGTGAAGCAGAGGGACAGGGGATTTCCTACGAGCAGTACTTC.

The V and J genes are TRBV18 and TRBJ1-1, with D unclear. This CDR3 spans 14 amino acids. V dropped 3 bases and J dropped 4 bases, with 12 bases sitting between them. Germline-derived CDR1 and CDR2 are KGHSH and LQKENI. The CDR3 sequence: CASSPRPLGTEAFF. In nucleotides, the CDR3 is TGTGCCAGCTCACCCCGCCCCCTCGGCACTGAAGCTTTCTTT.

The chain employs TRBV11-2 and TRBJ1-2, with D possibly TRBD1 on 5 matching bases. Germline lookup yields CDR1 SGHAT and CDR2 FQNNGV. This CDR3 spans 13 amino acids. Deletions cut 6 bases from V and 4 bases from J, with 12 bases between. CDR3 loop: CASSTGRGYGYTF. DNA for the CDR3: TGTGCCAGCAGTACTGGGAGGGGCTATGGCTACACCTTC.

In its sample, this clone was seen once. The chain employs TRBV29-1 and TRBJ1-2; 7 nucleotides match TRBD1. Unmatched junction bases numbered 6, after V lost 6 bases and J lost 5 bases. In germline, CDR1 is SQVTM, CDR2 ANQGSEA. CDR3 size: 12 residues. The CDR3 nucleotides are TGCAGCGTGGAAACAGGGGAATATGGCTACACCTTC. Its protein product is CSVETGEYGYTF.

The rearrangement links TRBV7-8 to TRBJ1-4; tentatively, D is TRBD1 (5 bases). V was trimmed by 1 base and J by 3 bases, leaving 12 bases between them. Germline lookup yields CDR1 SGHVS and CDR2 FQNEAQ. This CDR3 contains 16 residues. The CDR3 sequence: CASSLVVQGPNEKLFF. CDR3 DNA: TGTGCCAGCAGCTTAGTTGTGCAGGGCCCTAATGAAAAACTGTTTTTT.

J is TRBJ1-1 and V is TRBV7-9; 7 nucleotides line up with TRBD1. This CDR3 is built from 13 residues. From germline, CDR1 is SEHNR and CDR2 FQNEAQ (reference sequence). V dropped 5 bases and J dropped 7; count of bases not matched to a gene: 7. The CDR3 nucleotides are TGTGCCAGCAGCGCCGGACAGGCGTTTGAAGCTTTCTTT. Its translation is CASSAGQAFEAFF.

This chain connects TRBV15 to TRBJ1-3; unclear D gene. The CDR3 has 14 amino acids. V was trimmed by 4 bases and J by 1 base, leaving 8 bases between them. The V gene's germline CDR1 is LNHNV and CDR2 YYDKDF (reference sequence). Here the CDR3 DNA reads TGTGCCACCAGCATAGGAGGGTCTGGAAACACCATATATTTT. It specifies CATSIGGSGNTIYF.

This clone has more than one count but fewer than ten. The chain joins TRBV6-5 to TRBJ2-7; 7 nucleotides agree with TRBD1. The CDR3 contains 15 residues. Germline assignment: CDR1 MNHEY and CDR2 SVGAGI. V lost 6 bases, J lost 2 bases, and 10 bases stayed unmatched. This CDR3 is CASRSDREPPYEQYF. CDR3 bases: TGTGCCAGCAGGAGCGACAGGGAGCCCCCCTACGAGCAGTACTTC.

This chain links TRBV7-8 with TRBJ1-1, with no clear D. V was trimmed by 5 bases and J by 0 bases, leaving 10 bases between them. The CDR3 is made up of 14 amino acids. CDR1 is SGHVS, CDR2 FQNEAQ, per germline. CDR3 sequence: CASSPRTLNTEAFF. CDR3 in DNA: TGTGCCAGCAGCCCCCGGACTTTGAACACTGAAGCTTTCTTT.

This CDR3 reads CASSAGTDNEQFF. The CDR3 DNA is TGCGCCAGCAGCGCTGGGACAGACAATGAGCAGTTCTTC. This chain joins TRBV5-1 and TRBJ2-1; TRBD1 matches 7 bases. CDR3 length equals 13 residues. The V gene end was trimmed by 4 bases and the J gene end by 5 bases; junction bases not matched to a gene: 3. The germline gives CDR1 SGHRS, CDR2 YFSETQ.

The genes are TRBV19 and TRBJ2-7, with D possibly matching TRBD2 (6 bases). Germline V gene lookup returns CDR1 LNHDA and CDR2 SQIVND (reference sequence). Between the trimmed V and J ends, which lost 6 bases and 3 bases, there was a span of 15 bases. This CDR3 spans 14 amino acids. The CDR3 sequence: CASSPLALGYEQYF. As DNA, the CDR3 is TGTGCCAGTAGCCCCCTAGCGCTTGGCTACGAGCAGTACTTC.

The chain couples TRBV9 to TRBJ1-3; tentatively, D is TRBD1 (5 bases). V lost 0 bases, J lost 0 bases, and 7 bases lay in between. The length of the CDR3 is 15 residues. CDR1 is SGDLS, CDR2 YYNGEE, per germline. This CDR3 reads CASSVAGNSGNTIYF. The DNA for the CDR3 is TGTGCCAGCAGCGTAGCAGGGAACTCTGGAAACACCATATATTTT.

This sequence joins TRBV3-1 (or the pseudogene TRBV3-2) and TRBJ1-2; 7 positions match TRBD1. CDR3 length equals 15 residues. Losses at the gene ends were 2 bases for V and 7 bases for J; bases not matched to a gene: 10. CDR1 is LGHDT, CDR2 YNNKEL, per germline (reference sequence). The CDR3: CASSQTQQGLVGYTF. The CDR3 coding sequence is TGTGCCAGCAGCCAAACCCAACAGGGGTTGGTTGGCTACACCTTC.

This chain links TRBV7-2 with TRBJ1-1; no definite D call. CDR3 size: 16 residues. Germline CDR1 and CDR2: SGHTA and FQGNSA. V lost 2 bases, J lost 1 base, and 14 bases lay in between. CDR3 DNA sequence: TGTGCCAGCAGCTTACCCCAGGACTCGGCGAACACTGAAGCTTTCTTT. This encodes CASSLPQDSANTEAFF. Supplemented by reference TRBV7-2 and TRBJ1-1, the full variable domain reads GAGVSQSPSNKVTEKGKDVELRCDPISGHTALYWYRQSLGQGLEFLIYFQGNSAPDKSGLPSDRFSAERTGGSVSTLTIQRTQQEDSAVYLCASSLPQDSANTEAFFGQGTRLTVV.

The chain recombines TRBV18 with TRBJ1-2, with 10 bases aligning to TRBD1. The CDR3 has 15 amino acids. Germline CDR1 is KGHSH and CDR2 is LQKENI. Germline trimming cut 5 bases from V and 0 bases from J; bases unmatched to any gene: 3. The CDR3 DNA reads TGTGCCAGCTCAGGCGGGACAGGGGCTAACTATGGCTACACCTTC. Translated: CASSGGTGANYGYTF. Supplemented by reference TRBV18 and TRBJ1-2, the full variable domain reads NAGVMQNPRHLVRRRGQEARLRCSPMKGHSHVYWYRQLPEEGLKFMVYLQKENIIDESGMPKERFSAEFPKEGPSILRIQQVVRGDSAAYFCASSGGTGANYGYTFGSGTRLTVV.

The chain employs TRBV5-4 and TRBJ2-7; D uncertain. Germline CDR1 reads SGHNT; CDR2 reads YYREEE (reference sequence). Between the trimmed V and J ends, which lost 0 bases and 3 bases, there was a span of 7 bases. This CDR3 has 13 residues. The CDR3 loop is CASSLDRVYEQYF. CDR3 DNA: TGTGCCAGCAGCTTGGACCGAGTCTACGAGCAGTACTTC.

This clone was seen more than once but under ten times. V and J are TRBV4-2 and TRBJ2-7; 7 bases fit TRBD1. The CDR3 is 14 residues long. CDR1 is LGHNA and CDR2 is YNFKEQ in the germline V gene. Trimming took 6 bases from V and 1 from J; bases not matched to a gene: 6. CDR3 region: CASRPGQASYEQYF. CDR3 nucleotide sequence: TGTGCCAGCAGACCAGGACAGGCGTCCTACGAGCAGTACTTC.

The gene calls are TRBV19 and TRBJ1-1, with D hard to call. Germline V gene lookup returns CDR1 LNHDA and CDR2 SQIVND (reference sequence). The CDR3 spans 11 residues. Trimming removed 3 bases from V and 11 bases from J, with 10 bases in between. This CDR3 reads CASSMGGGAFF. CDR3 nucleotides: TGTGCCAGTAGTATGGGAGGTGGGGCTTTCTTT. Based on the CDR3 plus reference TRBV19 and TRBJ1-1, the full variable domain is DGGITQSPKYLFRKEGQNVTLSCEQNLNHDAMYWYRQDPGQGLRLIYYSQIVNDFQKGDIAEGYSVSREKKESFPLTVTSAQKNPTAFYLCASSMGGGAFFGQGTRLTVV.

The chain is built from TRBV18 and TRBJ2-5; 7 bases fit TRBD2. The V segment lost 2 bases and the J segment 4 bases; nucleotides outside the gene matches: 7. The CDR3 has 15 residues. Germline CDR1 and CDR2: KGHSH and LQKENI. CDR3 sequence (DNA): TGTGCCAGCTCACCAACGGGGGGAGGTGGAGAGACCCAGTACTTC. This sequence encodes CASSPTGGGGETQYF.

The chain couples TRBV15 to TRBJ2-6; weak D call: TRBD1 (5 bases). CDR3 length: 14 residues. Trimming shortened V by 7 bases and J by 4 bases, and 11 bases separated the two germline ends. Germline CDR1 reads LNHNV; CDR2 reads YYDKDF (reference sequence). The DNA of the CDR3 is TGTGCCACCAAGGTGGGGCACGGGGCCAACGTCCTGACTTTC. Its translation: CATKVGHGANVLTF.

V usage is TRBV12-3 or TRBV12-4 and J usage is TRBJ1-2, with no clear D. This CDR3 has 12 residues. V shed 3 bases and J shed 5 bases, with 7 bases lying between them. Here the CDR3 DNA reads TGTGCCAGCAGTTTGAGGCAGTATGGCTACACCTTC. It specifies CASSLRQYGYTF.

The V gene is TRBV5-1, the J gene TRBJ1-1, with TRBD1 identical over 7 bases. The CDR3 totals 15 residues. The germline CDR1 and CDR2 sequences are SGHRS and YFSETQ. V dropped 1 base and J dropped 4; count of bases not matched to a gene: 7. The chain's CDR3 is CASSLQGGGSTEAFF. The CDR3 DNA reads as TGCGCCAGCAGCTTGCAGGGGGGAGGAAGCACTGAAGCTTTCTTT.

V gene TRBV7-9 combines with J gene TRBJ1-2, with D possibly TRBD1 on 6 matching bases. This CDR3 is built from 12 residues. Germline CDR1 SEHNR, CDR2 FQNEAQ (reference sequence). Deletions cut 4 bases from V and 4 bases from J, with 7 bases between. The CDR3 coding sequence is TGTGCCAGCAGCTGGGACATCTATGGCTACACCTTC. Its protein is CASSWDIYGYTF.

This rearrangement joins TRBV6-5 to TRBJ1-5; weak D call: TRBD1 (5 bases). From germline, CDR1 is MNHEY and CDR2 SVGAGI. The CDR3 is made up of 15 amino acids. V was shortened by 2 bases and J by 6 bases, with 14 bases between the two germline ends. The CDR3 region has the DNA TGTGCCAGCAGTTACGGGCAGGGTGACGGTCAGCCCCAGCATTTT. Protein sequence: CASSYGQGDGQPQHF.

This clone was observed a handful of times. The chain carries TRBV9 and TRBJ1-1; D is ambiguous. Germline loops: CDR1 SGDLS, CDR2 YYNGEE. V lost 3 bases to trimming and J lost 0 bases, with 6 bases between them. The CDR3 length is 13 residues. Here the CDR3 reads CASSDRMNTEAFF. CDR3 DNA: TGTGCCAGCAGCGACAGAATGAACACTGAAGCTTTCTTT.

The V call is TRBV7-2, the J call TRBJ1-2; 7 bases align to TRBD1. J was trimmed by 1 base and V by 5 bases; bases with no gene match: 1. This CDR3 has 13 residues. Germline V gene sequence: CDR1 SGHTA, CDR2 FQGNSA. The DNA of the CDR3 is TGTGCCAGCAGCCGGGACAGTAACTATGGCTACACCTTC. Translated: CASSRDSNYGYTF.